Shown below are 6 T cell receptor beta chains from a single sample sequenced in a study of blood T cell repertoires in COVID-19. The protocol was immunoSEQ multiplex PCR, while the TCRdb copy is restricted to in-frame clones and leaves out a portion. The repertoire includes about 63,000 clones, about 88% of them detected once, and over 9% sits in the top ten. Sequences were obtained from peripheral blood. Every receptor here comes from a human donor in a cohort sampled during active COVID-19.

The V call is TRBV30, the J call TRBJ1-5; 9 positions agree with TRBD1. The ends lost 2 bases at V and 1 base at J; junction bases unmatched: 9. This CDR3 spans 17 amino acids. Germline assignment: CDR1 GTSNPN and CDR2 SVGIG (reference sequence). DNA of the CDR3: TGTGCCTGGAGTCCCACACCCGGGACAGGGAGCAATCAGCCCCAGCATTTT. Protein product: CAWSPTPGTGSNQPQHF.

The chain is built from TRBV30 and TRBJ2-3; D is ambiguous. The V gene's germline CDR1 is GTSNPN and CDR2 SVGIG (reference sequence). The V end lost 3 bases, the J end lost 5 bases, and 12 bases lay between the germline ends. This CDR3 contains 13 residues. CDR3 sequence: CAWSLRWRDTQYF. CDR3 bases: TGTGCCTGGAGCCTACGGTGGAGAGATACGCAGTATTTT.

The chain couples TRBV18 to TRBJ1-2, with TRBD1 matching 7 bases. The CDR3 has 17 residues. The V gene's germline CDR1 is KGHSH and CDR2 LQKENI. The V gene end was trimmed by 2 bases and the J gene end by 5 bases; junction bases not matched to a gene: 14. DNA for the CDR3: TGTGCCAGCTCACCAACCCCCACGGAGGGGGCCGGTTATGGCTACACCTTC. Amino acid sequence: CASSPTPTEGAGYGYTF.

This rearrangement joins TRBV11-2 to TRBJ1-2; 10 bases map to TRBD1. The CDR3 extends over 14 amino acids. Losses at the gene ends were 1 base for V and 4 bases for J; bases not matched to a gene: 0. Germline CDR1 SGHAT, CDR2 FQNNGV. CDR3 sequence reads: CASSLGTGGYGYTF. CDR3 DNA: TGTGCCAGCAGCTTAGGGACAGGGGGCTATGGCTACACCTTC.

DNA of the CDR3: TGTGCCAGCAGCCAAGTGGGGCCCAGGCAGGCTAAGCCCCAGCATTTT. This gives the protein CASSQVGPRQAKPQHF. The chain is built from TRBV3-1 (or the pseudogene TRBV3-2) and TRBJ1-5; D might be TRBD1 (5 bases). V was clipped by 1 base and J by 8 bases, with 18 bases between them. The CDR3 is 16 residues long. Germline CDR1 and CDR2: LGHDT and YNNKEL (reference sequence).

The CDR3 DNA sequence: TGTGCCAGCAGTCCGACAGGGACCAATGAGCAGTTCTTC. Its translation: CASSPTGTNEQFF. This chain connects TRBV6-5 to TRBJ2-1, with 7 bases aligning to TRBD1. This CDR3 region has 13 residues. The germline V gene encodes CDR1 MNHEY and CDR2 SVGAGI. After removal of 5 bases from V and 6 bases from J, the junction contained 4 bases not matched to a gene.